The 18 T cell receptor beta chains listed next were all sequenced from one sample in a study of T cell responses to AZD1222 COVID-19 vaccine (TCRdb year 2021). The library came from the immunoSEQ multiplex PCR assay. Here the immuneACCESS table is served through TCRdb, limited to in-frame sequences with V and J called. Missing clones are a known gap in these copies; in checked studies unresolved V genes cover under half, and the rest lacks a known reason. Counted in this sample were about 120,000 clones; more than 85% of them appeared once. Clones ranked in the top ten supply 2.9% of the sample. The time point label, read with the paper, signifies: baseline before first vaccination. The sample here was peripheral blood, taken on day 0 of AZD1222 vaccination. The receptors stem from an adult in good health.

The chain links TRBV13 to TRBJ2-2, with TRBD2 matching over 12 bases. Germline V gives CDR1 PRHDT, CDR2 FYEKMQ (reference sequence). The CDR3 length is 17 residues. With V trimmed by 0 bases and J by 6 bases, 5 bases remained unmatched. The CDR3 loop is CASSLGSPSGRAGELFF. Here the CDR3 DNA reads TGTGCCAGCAGCTTAGGGTCCCCTAGCGGGAGGGCCGGGGAGCTGTTTTTT.

The chain carries TRBV27 and TRBJ1-4, with D unresolved. Per germline, CDR1 MNHEY and CDR2 SMNVEV (reference sequence). The CDR3 totals 21 residues. V lost 9 bases, J lost 1 base, and 33 bases lay in between. The DNA for the CDR3 is TGTGCCAGAAACTTTAGTTCCCGGGCCTCCCTGATCGGGGAAACTAATGAAAAACTGTTTTTT. Its translation is CARNFSSRASLIGETNEKLFF.

The gene calls are TRBV28 and TRBJ1-1; TRBD1 is a possible D gene (6 bases). The CDR3 is made up of 16 amino acids. Germline V gene sequence: CDR1 MDHEN, CDR2 SYDVKM. V lost 5 bases, J lost 3 bases, and 19 bases lay in between. CDR3 residues: CASSHPPRGRYTEAFF. The CDR3 DNA sequence: TGTGCCAGCAGTCATCCGCCGCGGGGGCGGTACACTGAAGCTTTCTTT.

The CDR3 region is CASSLSGTSGTGLYF. CDR3 sequence (DNA): TGTGCCAGCAGTTTATCAGGGACTAGCGGAACAGGGCTGTACTTC. V usage is TRBV27 and J usage is TRBJ2-7; 11 bases are shared with TRBD2. The germline V gene encodes CDR1 MNHEY and CDR2 SMNVEV (reference sequence). The CDR3 is made up of 15 amino acids. V shed 0 bases, J shed 12 bases, and the junction held 10 bases outside the gene matches.

The chain is built from TRBV19 and TRBJ1-6; no clear D gene. CDR1 and CDR2 from the germline V gene are LNHDA and SQIVND (reference sequence). This CDR3 contains 15 residues. Trimming cost V 7 bases and J 3 bases, with 13 bases left between them. CDR3 loop: CASTSRRDYNSPLHF. The CDR3 DNA reads TGTGCCAGTACTTCCAGGAGGGACTATAATTCACCCCTCCACTTT.

This clone was seen only once. The V call is TRBV19, the J call TRBJ1-4, with TRBD1 matching 7 bases. The J segment lost 4 bases and the V segment lost 4 bases, leaving 3 bases of the junction unmatched. CDR1 LNHDA and CDR2 SQIVND come from the germline V gene (reference sequence). The CDR3 is 14 residues long. CDR3 in amino acids: CASSTTGFNEKLFF. The CDR3 region has the DNA TGTGCCAGTAGTACGACAGGGTTTAATGAAAAACTGTTTTTT.

The gene calls are TRBV19 and TRBJ1-3; the D is unclear. The CDR3 sequence is 13 residues long. The germline V gene has CDR1 LNHDA and CDR2 SQIVND (reference sequence). Deletions cut 2 bases from V and 4 bases from J, with 6 bases between. CDR3 sequence (DNA): TGTGCCAGTAGTATATCAGGCGGAAACACCATATATTTT. Encoded protein: CASSISGGNTIYF.

V usage is TRBV2 and J usage is TRBJ1-6, with TRBD1 matching 9 bases. V trimming: 6 bases; J trimming: 9 bases; junction bases outside the gene matches: 3. Germline V gives CDR1 SNHLY, CDR2 FYNNEI. The CDR3 consists of 13 residues. DNA for the CDR3: TGTGCCAGCAGCACAGGGGGCGCTTCACCCCTCCACTTT. It is translated as CASSTGGASPLHF.

The chain joins TRBV4-2 to TRBJ2-3, with 7 nucleotides matching TRBD2. Losses at the gene ends were 0 bases for V and 5 bases for J; bases not matched to a gene: 8. Germline V gene data show CDR1 as LGHNA and CDR2 as YNFKEQ. The CDR3 covers 16 residues. In DNA form, the CDR3 reads TGTGCCAGCAGCCAAGATGGGGCGGGAGCCCAAGATACGCAGTATTTT. Amino acids: CASSQDGAGAQDTQYF.

V is TRBV29-1 and J is TRBJ2-1; 12 nucleotides align to TRBD2. In germline, CDR1 is SQVTM, CDR2 ANQGSEA. Trimming removed 4 bases from V and 9 bases from J; junction bases left unmatched: 13. CDR3 length equals 16 residues. The CDR3 DNA sequence: TGCAGCGTTGGAGGCGTCGCTAGCGGGAGGGTCGGTGAGCAGTTCTTC. Translated, it gives CSVGGVASGRVGEQFF.

V usage is TRBV11-2 and J usage is TRBJ2-5, with TRBD2 matching over 10 bases. CDR1 is SGHAT, CDR2 FQNNGV, per germline. The CDR3 is made up of 16 amino acids. With 6 bases clipped from V and 4 bases from J, the junction kept 11 bases outside the gene matches. CDR3 bases: TGTGCCAGCAGAGCTCCTCTAGCGGGAGAGGGAGAGACCCAGTACTTC. Its translation is CASRAPLAGEGETQYF.

The chain employs TRBV5-1 and TRBJ2-2, with D uncertain. Trimming took 7 bases from V and 3 from J, leaving 7 bases between them. The CDR3 loop spans 12 amino acids. CDR1 SGHRS and CDR2 YFSETQ come from the germline V gene. The CDR3 DNA reads TGCGCCAGCGTGTTCGACACCGGGGAGCTGTTTTTT. This translates into CASVFDTGELFF.

The rearrangement uses TRBV5-4 and TRBJ2-7; D possibly corresponds to TRBD2 (5 bases). The germline CDR1 and CDR2 sequences are SGHNT and YYREEE (reference sequence). Trimming stripped 3 bases from V and 1 base from J, with 11 bases between. The CDR3 is 14 amino acids. The CDR3 nucleotides read TGTGCCAGCAGCTCGTATCGGGATTCCTACGAGCAGTACTTC. Encoded protein: CASSSYRDSYEQYF.

The rearrangement joins TRBV4-1 to TRBJ2-7; TRBD1 agrees at 9 bases. Per the germline V gene, CDR1 is MGHRA and CDR2 is YSYEKL. The CDR3 runs to 15 residues. V gave up 5 bases and J gave up 5 bases; unmatched junction bases: 10. The CDR3 loop reads CASSIAGTGIDEQYF. The CDR3 bases are TGCGCCAGCAGCATTGCCGGGACAGGGATCGACGAGCAGTACTTC.

This clone was seen a single time. The chain is built from TRBV6-5 and TRBJ2-1; 7 nucleotides match TRBD2. CDR1 and CDR2 (germline): MNHEY, SVGAGI. The CDR3 covers 15 residues. J lost 4 bases, V lost 6 bases, and 9 bases had no gene match. CDR3 protein: CASRPLAETYNEQFF. CDR3 DNA sequence: TGTGCCAGCAGGCCGCTAGCGGAGACTTACAATGAGCAGTTCTTC.

This clone was seen only once. The V and J genes are TRBV28 and TRBJ1-4; a weak D match, TRBD1 (5 bases). The V end was cut by 3 bases, the J end by 0 bases, with 11 bases between. In germline, CDR1 is MDHEN, CDR2 SYDVKM. The CDR3 loop spans 16 amino acids. The CDR3 region has the DNA TGTGCCAGCAGTTTGCGGGGCCAGTCAACTAATGAAAAACTGTTTTTT. Translated: CASSLRGQSTNEKLFF.

This clone has just one count. V usage is TRBV2 and J usage is TRBJ1-5, with TRBD1 matching over 9 bases. The CDR3 spans 15 residues. V shed 4 bases, J shed 7 bases, and the junction held 8 bases outside the gene matches. Germline assignment: CDR1 SNHLY and CDR2 FYNNEI. The CDR3 sequence is CASSADRGSFQPQHF. The CDR3 nucleotides read TGTGCCAGCAGTGCGGACAGGGGTAGTTTCCAGCCCCAGCATTTT.

The chain uses TRBV4-1 and TRBJ2-7; TRBD2 agrees at 12 bases. Germline CDR1 is MGHRA and CDR2 is YSYEKL. CDR3 length: 15 residues. V trimming: 4 bases; J trimming: 3 bases; junction bases outside the gene matches: 4. Here the CDR3 reads CASSRLAGVYYEQYF. CDR3 in DNA: TGCGCCAGCAGCCGACTAGCGGGAGTGTACTACGAGCAGTACTTC.